This T cell receptor beta chain was identified in a study of shared clonotypes between healthy human individuals. On the study more broadly: With ages of 18 to 49, the donors were two women and a few men.

As handled by the study authors: Filtering differed since immunoSEQ provided only junctions, with no quality scores. TCRdb's table, derived via immunoSEQ multiplex PCR, lists solely in-frame clones and lacks some. V, J and clone size reflect that table, while D and trimming were determined from the DNA. This table has about 800,000 clones, just over 95% appearing once. CDR1 is MGHRA and CDR2 is YSYEKL in the germline V gene. The trim removed 4 bases at V and 7 bases at J, leaving 6 bases unmatched. The CDR3 sequence is 15 residues long. Terminally differentiated effector memory CD45RA+ cells were excluded from the naive CD8 cells, which were CD45RO-negative and positively selected for CCR7. All donors qualified as healthy HIV-negative adults and had experienced no recent acute infections or vaccinations. As for this clone: The antigen is not known.

Study-wide points: Relative to their counterparts shared across all four donors, non-shared clonotypes exhibited diminished generation probabilities.

Specimen: naive CD8+ T cells sorted from blood. The chain links TRBV4-1 to TRBJ2-3, with 12 bases that match TRBD2. The TCR originated in a man aged 25-40 years in good health. The CDR3 here is CASSPLAGGPNTQYF. The CDR3, as DNA: TGCGCCAGCAGCCCTCTAGCGGGAGGGCCGAATACGCAGTATTTT.